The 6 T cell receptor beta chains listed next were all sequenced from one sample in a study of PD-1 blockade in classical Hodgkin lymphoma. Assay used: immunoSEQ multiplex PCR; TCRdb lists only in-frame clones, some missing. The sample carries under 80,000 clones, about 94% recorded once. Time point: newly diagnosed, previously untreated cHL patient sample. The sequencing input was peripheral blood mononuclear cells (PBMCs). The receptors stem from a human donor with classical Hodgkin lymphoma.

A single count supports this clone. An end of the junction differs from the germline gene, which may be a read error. The CDR3 loop is CASSPYMNTEAFF. The CDR3 nucleotides are TGTGCCAGCAGCCCATACATGAACACTGAGGCTTTCTTT. The chain couples TRBV2 to TRBJ1-1, with D unclear. This CDR3 has 13 residues. The germline V gene encodes CDR1 SNHLY and CDR2 FYNNEI.

Written as DNA, the CDR3 is TGCGCCAGCAGCTTGGCGGAGAACACTGAAGCTTTCTTT. It specifies CASSLAENTEAFF. The chain has TRBV5-1 and TRBJ1-1; D not resolved. CDR1 SGHRS and CDR2 YFSETQ come from the germline V gene. Between the trimmed V and J ends, which lost 0 bases and 1 base, there was a span of 4 bases. The CDR3 extends over 13 amino acids.

The CDR3 sequence: CASSLLTGATDTQYF. CDR3 nucleotide sequence: TGTGCCAGCAGCTTGTTGACAGGGGCCACAGATACGCAGTATTTT. The chain combines TRBV5-6 with TRBJ2-3; 8 bases map to TRBD1. V lost 1 base and J lost 2; bases outside the gene matches: 3. This CDR3 region has 15 residues. Germline CDR1 is SGHDT and CDR2 is YYEEEE.

For the CDR3, the DNA is TGTGCCAGTAGTATAGGTAGGGACAGGGGGGCTAATCAGCCCCAGCATTTT. Translated, it gives CASSIGRDRGANQPQHF. The chain couples TRBV19 to TRBJ1-5; 11 bases are shared with TRBD1. The CDR3 is made up of 17 amino acids. The V segment lost 1 base and the J segment 4 bases; nucleotides outside the gene matches: 6. CDR1 is LNHDA, CDR2 SQIVND, per germline (reference sequence).

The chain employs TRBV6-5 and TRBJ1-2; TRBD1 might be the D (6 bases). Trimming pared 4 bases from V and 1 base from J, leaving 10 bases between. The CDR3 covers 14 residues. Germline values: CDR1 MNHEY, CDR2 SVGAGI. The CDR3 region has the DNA TGTGCCAGCAGTTCACAGGGATTTAACTATGGCTACACCTTC. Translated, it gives CASSSQGFNYGYTF.

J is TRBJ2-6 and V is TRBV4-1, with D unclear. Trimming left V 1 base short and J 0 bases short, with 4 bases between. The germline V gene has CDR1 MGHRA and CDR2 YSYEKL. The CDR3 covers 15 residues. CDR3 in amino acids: CASSQANSGANVLTF. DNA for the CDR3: TGCGCCAGCAGCCAAGCGAACTCTGGGGCCAACGTCCTGACTTTC.